This T cell receptor (beta chain) derives from a study of blood T cell repertoires in COVID-19. Study information: COVID-19 samples from acute and convalescent phases originated in the United States, Italy and Spain. Sample material is recorded as cDNA or gDNA derived from T cells, B-cell-depleted T cells, or PBMCs.

In the original analysis: Amplification of reference gene primers provided the estimated nucleated cell counts. Only in-frame clones appear in the TCRdb table, and some are missing; sequencing was by immunoSEQ multiplex PCR. V and J calls plus clone size are reproduced from that table; the DNA served to infer D and trimming. The table has around 140,000 clones, around 89% seen once. The TCR was taken from a man aged 50 to 59 with active or convalescent COVID-19. The sample comprised peripheral blood.

CDR3 sequence reads: CASSTTRDRLAKNIQYF. As DNA, the CDR3 is TGTGCCAGTAGTACTACCCGGGACAGACTAGCCAAAAACATTCAGTACTTC. The V call is TRBV19, the J call TRBJ2-4; TRBD1 aligns across 7 bases. The CDR3 spans 17 residues. V trimming: 4 bases; J trimming: 0 bases; junction bases outside the gene matches: 9. Germline CDR1 LNHDA, CDR2 SQIVND (reference sequence).